What follows are 6 T cell receptor beta chains derived from one specimen sequenced in a study of control samples from healthy donors and cancer patients. Data came from immunoSEQ multiplex PCR; TCRdb stores just in-frame clones and leaves some out. The sample holds 160,000 or so clones, 94% seen once. The sample taken for sequencing was blood. These TCRs come from a woman in her 40s in good health.

This clone showed up just once. Other DNA sequences in the sample encode the same CDR3. The chain couples TRBV5-1 to TRBJ1-4; D perhaps matches TRBD1 (6 bases). Trimming stripped 2 bases from V and 2 bases from J, with 7 bases between. Germline loops: CDR1 SGHRS, CDR2 YFSETQ. The CDR3 is 14 amino acids. CDR3 in amino acids: CASSLGGTNEKLFF. The CDR3 DNA is TGCGCCAGCAGCTTAGGGGGTACTAATGAAAAACTGTTTTTT.

The chain employs TRBV4-2 and TRBJ2-2; D unclear. The CDR3 runs 15 residues. Germline CDR1 and CDR2: LGHNA and YNFKEQ. Trimming stripped 0 bases from V and 4 bases from J, with 9 bases between. CDR3 in amino acids: CASSQDERGTGELFF. The CDR3 coding sequence is TGTGCCAGCAGCCAAGATGAGCGAGGCACCGGGGAGCTGTTTTTT.

The J gene is TRBJ2-7, the V gene TRBV7-2, with 8 bases aligning to TRBD1. CDR3 length equals 15 residues. V dropped 1 base and J dropped 6; count of bases not matched to a gene: 8. Germline V gene data show CDR1 as SGHTA and CDR2 as FQGNSA. CDR3 DNA sequence: TGTGCCAGCAGCTTAGATCCAGGGGGCCTAATCGAGCAGTACTTC. Translated, it gives CASSLDPGGLIEQYF.

V is TRBV11-3 and J is TRBJ2-7, with D tentatively TRBD1 or TRBD2 (7 bases each). CDR1 is SGHNT and CDR2 is YENEEA in the germline V gene. The V and J ends lost 3 bases and 3 bases respectively, with 9 bases between them. This CDR3 has 13 amino acids. CDR3 amino acids: CASSFRGGYEQYF. The CDR3 coding sequence is TGTGCCAGCAGCTTCAGGGGGGGCTACGAGCAGTACTTC.

V usage is TRBV7-3 and J usage is TRBJ2-3; D gene ambiguous. Germline values: CDR1 SGHTA, CDR2 FQGTGA. V was clipped by 2 bases and J by 7 bases, with 4 bases between them. The CDR3 contains 11 residues. CDR3 nucleotide sequence: TGTGCCAGCAGCTTATGGAATACGCAGTATTTT. This encodes CASSLWNTQYF.

V gene TRBV19 combines with J gene TRBJ1-1, with D hard to call. V was clipped by 6 bases and J by 0 bases, with 8 bases between them. This CDR3 comprises 13 residues. Germline CDR1 LNHDA, CDR2 SQIVND (reference sequence). The CDR3 spells CASRWDMNTEAFF. The CDR3 nucleotides are TGTGCCAGTAGGTGGGATATGAACACTGAAGCTTTCTTT.